Listed here are 30 T cell receptor beta chains from one sample, sequenced in a study of blood T cell repertoires in COVID-19. The data were produced by immunoSEQ multiplex PCR, yet TCRdb's version contains in-frame clones alone and is incomplete. Among 80,000 to 100,000 clones listed, about nine tenths were seen once. The sample comprised peripheral blood. Receptors originate from a human donor with active COVID-19. The donor label of this sample is uncertain.

In this sample, this clone turned up once. The chain recombines TRBV3-1 (or the pseudogene TRBV3-2) with TRBJ1-2, with D possibly TRBD1 on 6 matching bases. The CDR3 totals 15 residues. Trimming removed 4 bases from V and 4 bases from J, with 16 bases in between. CDR1 and CDR2 from the germline V gene are LGHDT and YNNKEL (reference sequence). The CDR3 DNA reads as TGTGCCAGCAGCCGAGGTCGGACAGAGGGCTATGGCTACACCTTC. It encodes CASSRGRTEGYGYTF.

The J gene is TRBJ1-1, the V gene TRBV4-1; 7 bases map to TRBD1. The V gene end was trimmed by 0 bases and the J gene end by 6 bases; junction bases not matched to a gene: 13. The germline V gene encodes CDR1 MGHRA and CDR2 YSYEKL. The CDR3 is 17 residues long. CDR3 residues: CASSQDHLTGVTPEAFF. For the CDR3, the DNA is TGCGCCAGCAGCCAAGATCATCTTACAGGGGTAACCCCTGAAGCTTTCTTT.

V and J are TRBV9 and TRBJ2-6, with D maybe TRBD1 (6 bases). V was shortened by 4 bases and J by 4 bases, with 12 bases between the two germline ends. Germline V gene sequence: CDR1 SGDLS, CDR2 YYNGEE. The CDR3 contains 15 residues. The CDR3 is CASSSTGTGANVLTF. As DNA, the CDR3 is TGTGCCAGCAGCTCTACAGGGACCGGGGCCAACGTCCTGACTTTC.

The V gene is TRBV25-1, the J gene TRBJ2-1; TRBD2 aligns across 7 bases. This CDR3 has 17 residues. The junction had 16 bases not matched to a gene; V was cut back by 3 bases and J by 8 bases. The germline gives CDR1 MGHDK, CDR2 SYGVNS. The CDR3 DNA follows: TGTGCCAGCAGTGATCCTTCCGGGGAGGGGATTTTCCATGAGCAGTTCTTC. Amino acid sequence: CASSDPSGEGIFHEQFF.

This clone was counted a few times. The rearrangement links TRBV6-5 to TRBJ1-5; perhaps TRBD1 as D (6 bases). Germline CDR1 MNHEY, CDR2 SVGAGI. The CDR3 runs 15 residues. Trimming took off 4 bases at V and 1 base at J, with 11 bases between the two ends. The CDR3: CASSFTGTSNQPQHF. CDR3 sequence (DNA): TGTGCCAGCAGTTTCACAGGGACCAGCAATCAGCCCCAGCATTTT.

This clone was detected only once. The chain combines TRBV7-9 with TRBJ2-3; 12 bases map to TRBD2. Unmatched junction bases numbered 5, after V lost 6 bases and J lost 7 bases. Germline loops: CDR1 SEHNR, CDR2 FQNEAQ (reference sequence). This CDR3 contains 14 residues. CDR3 protein: CASRETSGGHTQYF. CDR3 nucleotides: TGTGCCAGCAGAGAGACTAGCGGGGGACATACGCAGTATTTT.

The V gene is TRBV5-1, the J gene TRBJ2-1; 8 bases agree with TRBD1. CDR3 length: 14 amino acids. The V gene's germline CDR1 is SGHRS and CDR2 YFSETQ. V lost 0 bases and J lost 9; bases outside the gene matches: 5. CDR3 protein: CASSLAGGWGEQFF. CDR3 bases: TGCGCCAGCAGCTTGGCAGGGGGCTGGGGTGAGCAGTTCTTC.

This clone was counted only a few times. The J gene is TRBJ2-5, the V gene TRBV6-4; 12 bases are shared with TRBD2. In germline, CDR1 is MRHNA, CDR2 SNTAGT. CDR3 size: 15 residues. V was pared by 4 bases and J by 4 bases, with 4 bases of the junction left unmatched. This CDR3 reads CASSATSGGTETQYF. The CDR3 nucleotides read TGTGCCAGCAGTGCAACTAGCGGGGGGACAGAGACCCAGTACTTC.

J is TRBJ1-2 and V is TRBV6-5; 9 positions match TRBD1. This CDR3 has 12 residues. Unmatched junction bases numbered 3, after V lost 7 bases and J lost 6 bases. Germline CDR1 and CDR2: MNHEY and SVGAGI. CDR3 sequence reads: CASNTGGDGYTF. DNA of the CDR3: TGTGCCAGCAATACAGGGGGCGATGGCTACACCTTC.

The V and J genes are TRBV5-6 and TRBJ1-2; D not certain. The V end was cut by 0 bases, the J end by 6 bases, with 18 bases between. The CDR3 spans 16 residues. The germline CDR1 and CDR2 sequences are SGHDT and YYEEEE. The CDR3 nucleotides are TGTGCCAGCAGCTTGGTTCAGCGCGTGGCGGTGGATGGCTACACCTTC. The encoded protein is CASSLVQRVAVDGYTF.

The genes are TRBV14 and TRBJ1-1, with TRBD1 as a possible D gene (5 bases). Trimming stripped 2 bases from V and 1 base from J, with 8 bases between. This CDR3 spans 14 amino acids. CDR1 and CDR2 from the germline V gene are SGHDN and FVKESK. CDR3 sequence: CASSQSGWNTEAFF. CDR3 bases: TGTGCCAGCAGCCAATCAGGGTGGAACACTGAAGCTTTCTTT.

The chain joins TRBV2 to TRBJ1-2; no firm D call. V lost 11 bases to trimming and J lost 8 bases, with 15 bases between them. Germline values: CDR1 SNHLY, CDR2 FYNNEI. This CDR3 region has 11 residues. CDR3 nucleotides: TGTGCCGGCTCCCGACATTCGGGCTACACCTTC. Residues: CAGSRHSGYTF.

The chain joins TRBV24-1 to TRBJ1-2; no clear D. Trimming removed 12 bases at V and 0 bases at J, with 4 bases between. The CDR3 sequence is 10 residues long. Per germline, CDR1 KGHDR and CDR2 SFDVKD. The DNA of the CDR3 is TGTGCCCCTTCTAACTATGGCTACACCTTC. It codes for CAPSNYGYTF.

The chain employs TRBV6-6 and TRBJ2-2; TRBD2 aligns across 7 bases. The CDR3 has 13 amino acids. The V and J ends lost 7 bases and 4 bases, in that order; junction bases with no gene match: 3. Germline V CDR1 and CDR2: MNHNY, SVGAGI (reference sequence). CDR3 DNA: TGTGCCAGCATGTCGGGGGGCACCGGGGAGCTGTTTTTT. This encodes CASMSGGTGELFF.

This clone came up once. The chain recombines TRBV5-1 with TRBJ2-5; the match to TRBD1 covers 7 bases. This CDR3 comprises 15 residues. The germline V gene encodes CDR1 SGHRS and CDR2 YFSETQ. V gave up 5 bases and J gave up 0 bases; unmatched junction bases: 7. Here the CDR3 reads CASSLTGTDQETQYF. The CDR3, as DNA: TGCGCCAGCAGTTTGACAGGGACGGACCAAGAGACCCAGTACTTC.

The chain recombines TRBV2 with TRBJ2-7; TRBD2 matches at 9 bases. V shed 5 bases and J 4 bases; nucleotides not matched to a gene: 6. The germline CDR1 and CDR2 sequences are SNHLY and FYNNEI. This CDR3 has 14 amino acids. In nucleotides, the CDR3 is TGTGCCAGCAGTTGGCGGGGGGGCGCGTACGAGCAGTACTTC. This translates into CASSWRGGAYEQYF.

This clone was picked up one time. The chain employs TRBV5-6 and TRBJ1-2; perhaps TRBD1 as D (6 bases). Germline V CDR1 and CDR2: SGHDT, YYEEEE. The CDR3 has 14 amino acids. Trimming removed 1 base from V and 0 bases from J, with 7 bases in between. CDR3 in amino acids: CASSLRQANYGYTF. The DNA of the CDR3 is TGTGCCAGCAGCTTGAGACAGGCTAACTATGGCTACACCTTC.

The chain links TRBV18 to TRBJ2-6; tentatively, D is TRBD2 (6 bases). Germline CDR1 is KGHSH and CDR2 is LQKENI. CDR3 length: 18 residues. V lost 1 base, J lost 0 bases, and 13 bases lay in between. CDR3 DNA: TGTGCCAGCTCACCACAGGGGAGGTCCCCCTCTGGGGCCAACGTCCTGACTTTC. Translated, it gives CASSPQGRSPSGANVLTF. Complete variable domain (other parts from reference TRBV18 and TRBJ2-6): NAGVMQNPRHLVRRRGQEARLRCSPMKGHSHVYWYRQLPEEGLKFMVYLQKENIIDESGMPKERFSAEFPKEGPSILRIQQVVRGDSAAYFCASSPQGRSPSGANVLTFGAGSRLTVL.

Points on this clone: The identical CDR3 is also encoded by other nucleotide sequences in the sample. The gene calls are TRBV28 and TRBJ1-2, with TRBD1 matching over 9 bases. Germline V gene lookup returns CDR1 MDHEN and CDR2 SYDVKM. The trim removed 5 bases at V and 8 bases at J, leaving 6 bases unmatched. The CDR3 runs to 13 residues. Written as DNA, the CDR3 is TGTGCCAGCAGTATGACAGGGGGGGGCGGCTACACCTTC. Translation: CASSMTGGGGYTF.

The rearrangement joins TRBV9 to TRBJ1-2, with D possibly TRBD1 on 5 matching bases. Germline-derived CDR1 and CDR2 are SGDLS and YYNGEE. This CDR3 is 15 amino acids long. V shed 3 bases and J shed 0 bases, with 12 bases lying between them. CDR3 sequence reads: CASSADTLSNYGYTF. The CDR3 DNA is TGTGCCAGCAGCGCGGACACCTTATCTAACTATGGCTACACCTTC.

This clone was observed a handful of times. The V and J genes are TRBV6-1 and TRBJ2-2, with 7 bases aligning to TRBD2. This CDR3 has 16 amino acids. V shed 2 bases, J shed 6 bases, and the junction held 9 bases outside the gene matches. Germline V lookup: CDR1 MNHNS, CDR2 SASEGT. The CDR3 spells CASSELGGGGAGELFF. The DNA for the CDR3 is TGTGCCAGCAGTGAATTAGGAGGCGGGGGAGCCGGGGAGCTGTTTTTT.

CDR3 in amino acids: CASSLVHSGDPDEQYF. The CDR3 DNA reads TGTGCCAGCAGTCTCGTCCATAGCGGGGACCCCGACGAGCAGTACTTC. The chain recombines TRBV6-6 with TRBJ2-7; 8 bases align to TRBD2. The CDR3 sequence is 16 residues long. Germline V gene data show CDR1 as MNHNY and CDR2 as SVGAGI (reference sequence). The trim removed 5 bases at V and 5 bases at J, leaving 14 bases unmatched.

The chain couples TRBV11-2 to TRBJ1-1, with 9 bases identical to TRBD1. The CDR3 is 13 amino acids. Germline CDR1 is SGHAT and CDR2 is FQNNGV. Trimming removed 5 bases from V and 7 bases from J; junction bases left unmatched: 5. In DNA form, the CDR3 reads TGTGCCAGCAGCCGGACAGGGGTCGGTGAAGCTTTCTTT. Protein sequence: CASSRTGVGEAFF. The full variable domain, completed using reference TRBV11-2 and TRBJ1-1, is EAGVAQSPRYKIIEKRQSVAFWCNPISGHATLYWYQQILGQGPKLLIQFQNNGVVDDSQLPKDRFSAERLKGVDSTLKIQPAKLEDSAVYLCASSRTGVGEAFFGQGTRLTVV.

The chain has TRBV7-9 and TRBJ2-2; D might be TRBD2 (6 bases). Germline CDR1 is SEHNR and CDR2 is FQNEAQ (reference sequence). This CDR3 has 14 amino acids. Trimming removed 7 bases at V and 5 bases at J, with 14 bases between. The CDR3 sequence: CASNRRDWTGELFF. The CDR3 DNA follows: TGTGCCAGCAACCGGAGGGATTGGACCGGGGAGCTGTTTTTT.

The V and J genes are TRBV21-1 and TRBJ1-6; the table's TRBD1 call for D was not verified on the DNA. TRBV21-1 counts as a pseudogene. This CDR3 comprises 16 residues. The CDR3 DNA sequence: TGTGCCAGCAGCAAAGTTAAATTCAATGGGCGTAGTGCCCTCCACTTT. Translated: CASSKVKFNGRSALHF.

The chain couples TRBV9 to TRBJ1-2; 8 bases match TRBD1. The V and J ends lost 4 bases and 3 bases, in that order; junction bases with no gene match: 14. Germline V CDR1 and CDR2: SGDLS, YYNGEE. The CDR3 extends over 17 amino acids. DNA of the CDR3: TGTGCCAGCAGCCCAACCTGGACAGGGTATTGGGACTATGGCTACACCTTC. This sequence encodes CASSPTWTGYWDYGYTF. The variable domain in full, with the rest retrieved from reference TRBV9 and TRBJ1-2, is DSGVTQTPKHLITATGQRVTLRCSPRSGDLSVYWYQQSLDQGLQFLIQYYNGEERAKGNILERFSAQQFPDLHSELNLSSLELGDSALYFCASSPTWTGYWDYGYTFGSGTRLTVV.

This rearrangement joins TRBV4-3 to TRBJ1-4, with D tentatively TRBD1 (5 bases). Germline V gene data show CDR1 as LGHNA and CDR2 as YSLEER. The V and J ends lost 1 base and 2 bases respectively, with 8 bases between them. The CDR3 runs to 15 residues. DNA of the CDR3: TGCGCCAGCAGCCAAGGGACATCCACTAATGAAAAACTGTTTTTT. Its translation: CASSQGTSTNEKLFF.

The chain carries TRBV6-5 and TRBJ2-7; 8 bases are shared with TRBD1. Germline-derived CDR1 and CDR2 are MNHEY and SVGAGI. This CDR3 comprises 15 residues. V lost 6 bases, J lost 6 bases, and 13 bases stayed unmatched. The CDR3 region has the DNA TGTGCCAGCAGCCGACAGGGGTTTAAATCAAGCGAGCAGTACTTC. Its protein is CASSRQGFKSSEQYF.

This sequence joins TRBV5-8 and TRBJ1-1; D unclear. There are 15 residues in the CDR3. In germline, CDR1 is SGHTS, CDR2 YDEGEE. The ends were cut back, 3 bases at V and 1 base at J, with 13 bases in the middle. Here the CDR3 reads CASSWRGAWNTEAFF. CDR3 nucleotides: TGTGCCAGCAGCTGGCGGGGTGCCTGGAACACTGAAGCTTTCTTT.

The gene calls are TRBV2 and TRBJ2-5; 11 nucleotides match TRBD1. Germline loops: CDR1 SNHLY, CDR2 FYNNEI. With 7 bases clipped from V and 5 bases from J, the junction kept 3 bases outside the gene matches. This CDR3 comprises 13 residues. Here the CDR3 reads CASNRDRGETQYF. In DNA form, the CDR3 reads TGTGCCAGCAACCGGGACAGGGGGGAGACCCAGTACTTC.